This T cell receptor (beta chain) was sequenced during a study of STAT3 mutations in large granular lymphocyte leukemia. The repertoire was sequenced with immunoSEQ multiplex PCR; TCRdb's copy has only in-frame clones and lacks some. The sample has about 24,000 clones; 94% are singletons. On this clone itself: Antigen unknown.

Trimming left V 6 bases short and J 0 bases short, with 14 bases between. Germline V gives CDR1 MRHNA, CDR2 SNTAGT. CDR3 length: 15 amino acids. The study's findings and limits: Sampling intervals varied between patients and samples. Samples missed the first appearance of the clone. In T-cell large granular lymphocyte leukemia, about half of patients showed multiple immunodominant subclonotypes.

Material for sequencing was peripheral blood mononuclear cells. The chain combines TRBV6-4 with TRBJ1-2; D is possibly TRBD1 (5 bases). The TCR sequence derives from a man in his forties with T-cell large granular lymphocyte leukemia. Some clones in this sample may be carry-over from other donors' samples. The chain's CDR3 is CASSPGAWANYGYTF. The DNA of the CDR3 is TGTGCCAGCAGCCCCGGGGCCTGGGCTAACTATGGCTACACCTTC.